One sample yielded the 28 T cell receptor beta chains listed below, sequenced in a study of Ad26.COV2.S vaccination and SARS-CoV-2 variants. Sequenced by immunoSEQ multiplex PCR; TCRdb stores in-frame clones only, minus some. The table lists about 140,000 clones, 80% to 90% of them singletons. The input for sequencing was peripheral blood, taken after recovery from COVID-19. The origin of the receptors is a human donor who had recovered from COVID-19.

The chain carries TRBV9 and TRBJ2-2; the D is unclear. Trimming shortened V by 3 bases and J by 3 bases, and 6 bases separated the two germline ends. The germline V gene has CDR1 SGDLS and CDR2 YYNGEE. The CDR3 contains 13 residues. The CDR3 DNA reads TGTGCCAGCAGCGACGAGTACACCGGGGAGCTGTTTTTT. Amino acid sequence: CASSDEYTGELFF.

V usage is TRBV19 and J usage is TRBJ2-2; TRBD2 is a possible D gene (5 bases). Germline CDR1 and CDR2: LNHDA and SQIVND (reference sequence). The CDR3 covers 12 residues. The germline V and J ends were trimmed by 4 bases and 7 bases, with 7 bases remaining between them. CDR3 loop: CASSKEVGELFF. The CDR3 nucleotides read TGTGCCAGTAGTAAGGAGGTCGGGGAGCTGTTTTTT.

This chain joins TRBV18 and TRBJ2-2; a possible D gene is TRBD2 (5 bases). V lost 6 bases and J 7 bases, leaving 15 bases between the germline ends. Germline V gene data show CDR1 as KGHSH and CDR2 as LQKENI. This CDR3 is 14 amino acids long. The CDR3 DNA reads TGTGCCAGCTCGCCCTCCGAGGGCAGCGGGGAGCTGTTTTTT. Its translation is CASSPSEGSGELFF. The variable domain in full, completed from reference TRBV18 and TRBJ2-2, reads NAGVMQNPRHLVRRRGQEARLRCSPMKGHSHVYWYRQLPEEGLKFMVYLQKENIIDESGMPKERFSAEFPKEGPSILRIQQVVRGDSAAYFCASSPSEGSGELFFGEGSRLTVL.

The rearrangement links TRBV7-9 to TRBJ1-3, with 7 bases identical to TRBD1. Germline V lookup: CDR1 SEHNR, CDR2 FQNEAQ (reference sequence). This CDR3 is 13 amino acids long. The ends lost 4 bases at V and 5 bases at J; junction bases unmatched: 2. This CDR3 is CASSSQGRNTIYF. In DNA form, the CDR3 reads TGTGCCAGCAGCTCACAGGGGAGAAACACCATATATTTT.

This chain connects TRBV5-1 to TRBJ2-7, with 8 bases fitting TRBD1. The CDR3 totals 14 residues. With 7 bases clipped from V and 5 bases from J, the junction kept 11 bases outside the gene matches. In germline, CDR1 is SGHRS, CDR2 YFSETQ. CDR3 amino acids: CASASGQGSNEQYF. In DNA form, the CDR3 reads TGCGCCAGCGCGAGCGGACAGGGATCCAACGAGCAGTACTTC.

This clone showed up just once. The chain joins TRBV28 to TRBJ1-4, with 9 bases lining up with TRBD1. Germline lookup yields CDR1 MDHEN and CDR2 SYDVKM. The length of the CDR3 is 14 residues. V shed 7 bases, J shed 7 bases, and the junction held 7 bases outside the gene matches. The CDR3 region has the DNA TGTGCCAGCACATCAACAGGGGGCGGTGAAAAACTGTTTTTT. Amino acids: CASTSTGGGEKLFF.

The chain couples TRBV27 to TRBJ2-3; D call uncertain. The V end was cut by 0 bases, the J end by 0 bases, with 10 bases between. The CDR3 loop spans 16 amino acids. Germline V CDR1 and CDR2: MNHEY, SMNVEV (reference sequence). The CDR3 sequence is CASSLSLRISTDTQYF. In DNA form, the CDR3 reads TGTGCCAGCAGTTTATCCCTCAGGATTAGCACAGATACGCAGTATTTT.

V usage is TRBV10-3 and J usage is TRBJ1-2, with 8 bases lining up with TRBD1. V lost 7 bases, J lost 5 bases, and 9 bases stayed unmatched. Germline V CDR1 and CDR2: ENHRY, SYGVKD. The CDR3 consists of 14 residues. The CDR3: CAITPGQERYGYTF. In DNA form, the CDR3 reads TGTGCCATCACTCCGGGACAGGAAAGATATGGCTACACCTTC.

The chain's CDR3 is CASSLEGTTEAFF. The CDR3 DNA sequence: TGCGCCAGCAGCTTGGAAGGGACAACTGAAGCTTTCTTT. The rearrangement joins TRBV5-1 to TRBJ1-1, with D possibly TRBD1 on 6 matching bases. CDR1 is SGHRS and CDR2 is YFSETQ in the germline V gene. Trimming left V 0 bases short and J 5 bases short, with 8 bases between. The CDR3 extends over 13 amino acids.

This rearrangement joins TRBV4-3 to TRBJ2-7; tentative D call: TRBD2 (6 bases). With 0 bases removed from V and 2 bases from J, the gap between germline ends came to 23 bases. The CDR3 consists of 19 residues. Germline V lookup: CDR1 LGHNA, CDR2 YSLEER. CDR3 sequence (DNA): TGCGCCAGCAGCCAAGAGGCGGGGAAAAGAGTACTAGGCGCCTACGAGCAGTACTTC. It yields the protein CASSQEAGKRVLGAYEQYF.

The V call is TRBV3-1 (or the pseudogene TRBV3-2), the J call TRBJ2-3; D gene unclear. The V end was cut by 3 bases, the J end by 6 bases, with 10 bases between. The CDR3 runs to 13 residues. Germline V gene sequence: CDR1 LGHDT, CDR2 YNNKEL (reference sequence). The CDR3 loop reads CASSHRSPDTQYF. In DNA, the CDR3 is TGTGCCAGCAGCCACCGCTCCCCGGATACGCAGTATTTT.

The chain employs TRBV6-1 and TRBJ2-7, with no clear D. Germline CDR1 MNHNS, CDR2 SASEGT. V lost 0 bases to trimming and J lost 3 bases, with 9 bases between them. The CDR3 length is 14 residues. CDR3 sequence (DNA): TGTGCCAGCAGTGAAGCGAAACACCGCTACGAGCAGTACTTC. It is translated as CASSEAKHRYEQYF.

V is TRBV19 and J is TRBJ2-5; D gene unclear. Trimming removed 10 bases from V and 1 base from J, with 16 bases in between. The CDR3 runs 14 residues. The V gene's germline CDR1 is LNHDA and CDR2 SQIVND (reference sequence). The CDR3 sequence: CATQSLVRQETQYF. CDR3 nucleotide sequence: TGTGCCACTCAGTCCTTGGTCCGCCAAGAGACCCAGTACTTC.

This clone was picked up one time. The chain recombines TRBV28 with TRBJ2-3; no clear D. Deletions cut 3 bases from V and 14 bases from J, with 18 bases between. CDR3 length: 13 residues. Germline V gives CDR1 MDHEN, CDR2 SYDVKM. CDR3 amino acids: CASSFPIGRRWYF. The CDR3 nucleotides read TGTGCCAGCAGTTTCCCAATCGGGCGGCGGTGGTATTTT.

This clone came up once. J is TRBJ2-7 and V is TRBV16; D not resolved. The CDR3 has 14 amino acids. CDR1 and CDR2 (germline): KGHSY, FQNENV. V lost 3 bases to trimming and J lost 3 bases, with 12 bases between them. The CDR3 here is CASSHAPRDYEQYF. CDR3 nucleotides: TGTGCCAGCAGCCACGCTCCGAGAGACTACGAGCAGTACTTC.

This chain uses TRBV2 with TRBJ1-2, with D unresolved. Trimming took off 5 bases at V and 3 bases at J, with 13 bases between the two ends. The CDR3 loop spans 14 amino acids. Germline CDR1 reads SNHLY; CDR2 reads FYNNEI. As DNA, the CDR3 is TGTGCCAGCAGTTTAAAAAGTCTGTACTATGGCTACACCTTC. It encodes CASSLKSLYYGYTF.

The rearrangement uses TRBV5-4 and TRBJ2-2; TRBD1 is a possible D gene (5 bases). The germline V gene encodes CDR1 SGHNT and CDR2 YYREEE (reference sequence). V dropped 0 bases and J dropped 7 bases, with 13 bases sitting between them. The CDR3 contains 15 residues. The CDR3 loop is CASSLEGVEGGELFF. DNA of the CDR3: TGTGCCAGCAGCTTGGAAGGGGTGGAAGGCGGGGAGCTGTTTTTT.

The chain combines TRBV10-3 with TRBJ1-5, with D possibly being TRBD1 (5 bases). Germline CDR1 ENHRY, CDR2 SYGVKD. With 2 bases removed from V and 9 bases from J, the gap between germline ends came to 11 bases. The CDR3 loop spans 13 amino acids. CDR3 in amino acids: CAISESIGGPQHF. Here the CDR3 DNA reads TGTGCCATCAGTGAGAGTATTGGGGGGCCCCAGCATTTT.

The rearrangement uses TRBV9 and TRBJ1-2; D not resolved. Between the trimmed V and J ends, which lost 0 bases and 2 bases, there was a span of 14 bases. The CDR3 sequence is 16 residues long. Germline V CDR1 and CDR2: SGDLS, YYNGEE. The CDR3 DNA is TGTGCCAGCAGCGTAGATGTAGCGGGCAGCAACTATGGCTACACCTTC. Amino acid sequence: CASSVDVAGSNYGYTF. The full variable domain, in which reference TRBV9 and TRBJ1-2 provide the parts outside the CDR3, is DSGVTQTPKHLITATGQRVTLRCSPRSGDLSVYWYQQSLDQGLQFLIQYYNGEERAKGNILERFSAQQFPDLHSELNLSSLELGDSALYFCASSVDVAGSNYGYTFGSGTRLTVV.

In its sample, this clone was seen a few times. The J gene is TRBJ1-5, the V gene TRBV6-1, with 9 bases aligning to TRBD1. V dropped 6 bases and J dropped 5; count of bases not matched to a gene: 11. Per the germline V gene, CDR1 is MNHNS and CDR2 is SASEGT. The length of the CDR3 is 16 residues. Here the CDR3 DNA reads TGTGCCAGCAGCGAACTACAGGGGGCCGGAGATCAGCCCCAGCATTTT. Translated, it gives CASSELQGAGDQPQHF.

The chain combines TRBV4-3 with TRBJ2-1; D is possibly TRBD1 or TRBD2 (5 bases each). V lost 4 bases and J 5 bases, leaving 18 bases between the germline ends. The germline V gene encodes CDR1 LGHNA and CDR2 YSLEER. The CDR3 consists of 16 residues. CDR3 DNA sequence: TGCGCCAGCAGCCTGGGACCGTTAATGGGGAACAATGAGCAGTTCTTC. Protein: CASSLGPLMGNNEQFF.

The J gene is TRBJ2-3, the V gene TRBV28; D unclear. Germline V gene sequence: CDR1 MDHEN, CDR2 SYDVKM. This CDR3 has 16 amino acids. V was pared by 6 bases and J by 0 bases, with 16 bases between. The CDR3 is CASSLPAPSSTDTQYF. The CDR3 coding sequence is TGTGCCAGCAGCCTGCCAGCCCCTTCTAGCACAGATACGCAGTATTTT.

This sequence joins TRBV7-6 and TRBJ2-5; no reliable D call. The CDR3 consists of 15 residues. The germline V gene encodes CDR1 SGHVS and CDR2 FNYEAQ. Trimming took 5 bases from V and 5 from J, leaving 18 bases between them. In DNA form, the CDR3 reads TGTGCCAGCAGCCCCGGACCAGTAGGTTGGGAGACCCAGTACTTC. As protein: CASSPGPVGWETQYF.

V gene TRBV7-9 combines with J gene TRBJ1-1, with TRBD1 as a possible D gene (6 bases). Looked up from germline, CDR1 is SEHNR and CDR2 is FQNEAQ (reference sequence). CDR3 length: 16 residues. The V and J ends lost 2 bases and 4 bases respectively, with 17 bases between them. The CDR3 spells CASSLNPGAVFTEAFF. In nucleotides, the CDR3 is TGTGCCAGCAGCTTAAATCCGGGGGCAGTCTTCACTGAAGCTTTCTTT.

The V call is TRBV28, the J call TRBJ1-1; 8 bases align to TRBD1. V dropped 6 bases and J dropped 6; count of bases not matched to a gene: 9. The CDR3 is made up of 14 amino acids. The germline CDR1 and CDR2 sequences are MDHEN and SYDVKM. The CDR3: CASSPDREVAEAFF. The CDR3 region has the DNA TGTGCCAGCAGCCCGGACAGGGAAGTTGCTGAAGCTTTCTTT.

The J gene is TRBJ1-3, the V gene TRBV9; D perhaps matches TRBD1 (5 bases). With 0 bases removed from V and 1 base from J, the gap between germline ends came to 14 bases. The CDR3 consists of 17 residues. The germline gives CDR1 SGDLS, CDR2 YYNGEE. The CDR3 DNA follows: TGTGCCAGCAGCGTAGCGTCGTTGAGGGGTTCTGGAAACACCATATATTTT. Protein product: CASSVASLRGSGNTIYF.

Remarks on this clone: This CDR3 is also generated by other DNA sequences in the sample. The V gene is TRBV10-3, the J gene TRBJ1-1, with no clear D. V lost 2 bases, J lost 2 bases, and 6 bases lay in between. The CDR3 totals 13 residues. CDR1 ENHRY and CDR2 SYGVKD come from the germline V gene. The CDR3 bases are TGTGCCATCAGTGAGGCAGGAAACACTGAAGCTTTCTTT. It codes for CAISEAGNTEAFF.

The V and J genes are TRBV6-5 and TRBJ1-4; D is ambiguous. V gave up 4 bases and J gave up 7 bases, with 4 bases separating them. The CDR3 spans 11 residues. Looked up from germline, CDR1 is MNHEY and CDR2 is SVGAGI. The CDR3, as DNA: TGTGCCAGCAGTTCGGGTGAAAAACTGTTTTTT. Translating it yields CASSSGEKLFF.